These 32 T cell receptor beta chains originate from one sample sequenced in a study of post-analysis software for immune sequencing data (dated by TCRdb to about 2015). Broad study findings and their caveats: Four to six TRBV segments, including TRBV5-6, TRBV5-1 and TRBV20-1, were significantly more frequent in patients than controls.

Libraries were prepared through PCR. These reads were obtained on an Illumina HiSeq 2500. Unique molecular identifiers were incorporated into TCR beta cDNA libraries to reduce PCR and sequencing biases. Using fastp at Q25 and MiXCR, TCRdb reprocessed the public reads and kept productive beta chains. Rows are unified per CDR3 protein, each entry keeping the most common DNA and genes. The sample profile shows a few hundred thousand distinct CDR3 sequences; less than 40% of them were found once. Together, the top ten hold over 10% of the sample. Their antigens are not known. Sequenced: blood. These TCRs come from a girl between 10 and 17 years old with multiple sclerosis.

The chain carries TRBV7-8 and TRBJ2-2; 8 bases match TRBD1. Germline assignment: CDR1 SGHVS and CDR2 FQNEAQ. The trim removed 7 bases at V and 4 bases at J, leaving 14 bases unmatched. This CDR3 is 17 amino acids long. CDR3 DNA: TGTGCCAGCATTCACGATCGACAGGGGCCGAGCACCGGGGAGCTGTTTTTT. Translated: CASIHDRQGPSTGELFF.

This clonotype was found once. This sequence joins TRBV7-2 and TRBJ2-7; 8 nucleotides line up with TRBD2. Germline V gene data show CDR1 as SGHTA and CDR2 as FQGNSA. The CDR3 runs 16 residues. V lost 4 bases and J lost 4; bases outside the gene matches: 12. The CDR3 here is CASSSEAGAPGYEQYF. As DNA, the CDR3 is TGTGCCAGCAGCTCCGAAGCGGGGGCGCCAGGATACGAGCAGTACTTC.

The chain uses TRBV9 and TRBJ2-1; D is ambiguous. Trimming removed 3 bases at V and 10 bases at J, with 20 bases between. This CDR3 is 15 amino acids long. The germline CDR1 and CDR2 sequences are SGDLS and YYNGEE. The CDR3 bases are TGTGCCAGCAGCGATGACGGTGGGATTTGCGACGAGCAGTTCTTC. Translated: CASSDDGGICDEQFF.

This chain joins TRBV7-2 and TRBJ1-2; 9 bases line up with TRBD1. There are 14 residues in the CDR3. Germline values: CDR1 SGHTA, CDR2 FQGNSA. Trimming cost V 0 bases and J 8 bases; bases outside gene matches: 4. CDR3 protein: CASSLAQGASGYTF. Written as DNA, the CDR3 is TGTGCCAGCAGCTTAGCACAGGGGGCTAGCGGCTACACCTTC.

This chain joins TRBV24-1 and TRBJ2-5, with a weak D call TRBD1 (6 bases). The CDR3 has 14 residues. The V end lost 7 bases, the J end lost 3 bases, and 14 bases lay between the germline ends. CDR1 is KGHDR and CDR2 is SFDVKD in the germline V gene. The CDR3 coding sequence is TGTGCCACCAGCGCAGGGGCCGGCGAAGAGACCCAGTACTTC. This codes for CATSAGAGEETQYF.

The table lists this clonotype with a few counts. This chain joins TRBV28 and TRBJ2-5; 7 nucleotides line up with TRBD1. This CDR3 comprises 15 residues. CDR1 is MDHEN and CDR2 is SYDVKM in the germline V gene. V lost 2 bases, J lost 5 bases, and 8 bases stayed unmatched. The CDR3 coding sequence is TGTGCCAGCAGTTTACGCGGTCAGGGACAGGAGACCCAGTACTTC. Protein: CASSLRGQGQETQYF.

There are a few counts of this clonotype. CDR3 region: CASSLLPTNEKLFF. The CDR3 nucleotides are TGTGCCAGCAGTTTGCTCCCAACTAATGAAAAACTGTTTTTT. V usage is TRBV6-5 and J usage is TRBJ1-4, with D unclear. The CDR3 runs to 14 residues. V lost 4 bases to trimming and J lost 0 bases, with 6 bases between them. CDR1 and CDR2 from the germline V gene are MNHEY and SVGAGI.

The CDR3 is CASSFGPEGRYEQYF. The CDR3 bases are TGTGCCAGCAGCTTTGGTCCCGAGGGACGCTACGAGCAGTACTTC. This chain uses TRBV11-2 with TRBJ2-7, with D perhaps assigned TRBD1 or TRBD2 (5 bases each). Germline-derived CDR1 and CDR2 are SGHAT and FQNNGV. The CDR3 is made up of 15 amino acids. Trimming cost V 3 bases and J 3 bases, with 15 bases left between them.

V and J are TRBV29-1 and TRBJ2-1; possibly TRBD1 or TRBD2 for D (5 bases each). The V and J ends lost 6 bases and 6 bases respectively, with 15 bases between them. The CDR3 has 13 residues. Germline V lookup: CDR1 SQVTM, CDR2 ANQGSEA. CDR3 DNA: TGCAGCGTACCCTTAGGGACCTGCAATGAGCAGTTCTTC. Its protein product is CSVPLGTCNEQFF.

This chain joins TRBV11-2 and TRBJ2-1; 9 bases are shared with TRBD1. The CDR3 covers 16 residues. Germline V lookup: CDR1 SGHAT, CDR2 FQNNGV. The V gene end was trimmed by 6 bases and the J gene end by 8 bases; junction bases not matched to a gene: 14. CDR3 in amino acids: CASRPGAGDRDHEQFF. The CDR3 DNA sequence: TGTGCCAGCAGGCCCGGGGCAGGGGACAGGGACCATGAGCAGTTCTTC. The whole variable domain, remainder taken from reference TRBV11-2 and TRBJ2-1, is EAGVAQSPRYKIIEKRQSVAFWCNPISGHATLYWYQQILGQGPKLLIQFQNNGVVDDSQLPKDRFSAERLKGVDSTLKIQPAKLEDSAVYLCASRPGAGDRDHEQFFGPGTRLTVL.

Remarks on this clonotype: It may be a read error: a sequence one base away is much more abundant. The J gene is TRBJ2-4, the V gene TRBV7-9; a possible D gene is TRBD2 (5 bases). Matching the DNA end better, TRBJ2-7 makes the J call doubtful. Germline assignment: CDR1 SEHNR and CDR2 FQNEAQ (reference sequence). This CDR3 spans 15 amino acids. CDR3 loop: CASSLARSRYYEQYF. DNA of the CDR3: TGTGCCAGCAGCCTAGCCAGGTCGCGTTACTACGAGCAGTACTTC.

The chain links TRBV6-5 to TRBJ1-2; TRBD1 matches at 8 bases. J lost 5 bases, V lost 0 bases, and 11 bases had no gene match. The CDR3 contains 17 residues. Germline V gene sequence: CDR1 MNHEY, CDR2 SVGAGI. The CDR3 loop reads CASSYSKHEQGVYGYTF. The CDR3 region has the DNA TGTGCCAGCAGTTACTCCAAGCATGAACAGGGGGTTTATGGCTACACCTTC.

V usage is TRBV3-1 and J usage is TRBJ2-4; TRBD2 agrees at 7 bases. Trimming cost V 6 bases and J 0 bases; bases outside gene matches: 8. CDR3 size: 16 residues. Germline CDR1 reads LGHDT; CDR2 reads YNNKEL (reference sequence). DNA of the CDR3: TGTGCCAGCAGTGCCGGGACTACCTTAGCCAAAAACATTCAGTACTTC. Its protein product is CASSAGTTLAKNIQYF.

For this clonotype: One end of the junction is discordant with germline, which a read error may explain. CDR3 amino acids: CTSSPSLSAAYEQYF. For the CDR3, the DNA is TGTACCAGCAGTCCTTCCCTGTCGGCAGCTTACGAGCAGTACTTC. The chain links TRBV6-5 to TRBJ2-7; D is ambiguous. This CDR3 is 15 amino acids long. The germline gives CDR1 MNHEY, CDR2 SVGAGI.

V and J are TRBV5-1 and TRBJ2-7; TRBD1 agrees at 10 bases. The CDR3 length is 14 residues. The germline CDR1 and CDR2 sequences are SGHRS and YFSETQ. Germline trimming cut 0 bases from V and 5 bases from J; bases unmatched to any gene: 2. DNA of the CDR3: TGCGCCAGCAGCTTGGGACAGGGGGCCAACGAGCAGTACTTC. Amino acids: CASSLGQGANEQYF. The whole variable domain, remainder taken from reference TRBV5-1 and TRBJ2-7, is KAGVTQTPRYLIKTRGQQVTLSCSPISGHRSVSWYQQTPGQGLQFLFEYFSETQRNKGNFPGRFSGRQFSNSRSEMNVSTLELGDSALYLCASSLGQGANEQYFGPGTRLTVT.

V usage is TRBV15 and J usage is TRBJ1-2; D gene uncertain. The CDR3 has 15 residues. CDR1 is LNHNV, CDR2 YYDKDF, per germline (reference sequence). Trimming removed 0 bases at V and 1 base at J, with 9 bases between. The CDR3 here is CATSRDRFDNYGYTF. In nucleotides, the CDR3 is TGTGCCACCAGCAGAGATCGGTTTGATAACTATGGCTACACCTTC.

The DNA of the CDR3 is TGTGCCAGCAGCTATCAGGGCGGTCTCCGGGGTACTGAAGCTTTCTTT. Amino acids: CASSYQGGLRGTEAFF. V and J are TRBV7-9 and TRBJ1-1, with a weak D call TRBD1 (5 bases). Germline V gene data show CDR1 as SEHNR and CDR2 as FQNEAQ (reference sequence). Trimming removed 4 bases from V and 5 bases from J, with 20 bases in between. CDR3 size: 16 residues.

In this sample, this clonotype turned up a few times. The chain couples TRBV10-3 to TRBJ2-7, with D perhaps assigned TRBD1 or TRBD2 (5 bases each). There are 14 residues in the CDR3. Trimming took 6 bases from V and 2 from J, leaving 14 bases between them. CDR1 ENHRY and CDR2 SYGVKD come from the germline V gene. The CDR3 here is CAISPRDGPYEQYF. In DNA, the CDR3 is TGTGCCATCAGCCCCCGGGACGGACCCTACGAGCAGTACTTC.

The chain joins TRBV3-1 to TRBJ1-2, with no clear D. V was cut by 4 bases and J by 4 bases, with 16 bases left in between. This CDR3 contains 15 residues. Germline CDR1 and CDR2: LGHDT and YNNKEL (reference sequence). CDR3 bases: TGTGCCAGCAGCCCAGTAGGTCAGACCCTCTATGGCTACACCTTC. This translates into CASSPVGQTLYGYTF.

Only one count was recorded for this clonotype. The chain combines TRBV11-2 with TRBJ2-2; no definite D call. Germline CDR1 and CDR2: SGHAT and FQNNGV. V was shortened by 8 bases and J by 0 bases, with 10 bases between the two germline ends. CDR3 length: 14 amino acids. CDR3 nucleotide sequence: TGTGCCAGCCCCCCGGCGGCGAACACCGGGGAGCTGTTTTTT. This gives the protein CASPPAANTGELFF.

This clonotype has just a few counts. The chain couples TRBV5-1 to TRBJ1-2; D may be TRBD1 (6 bases). The CDR3 runs 14 residues. Trimming shortened V by 4 bases and J by 4 bases, and 14 bases separated the two germline ends. Germline V CDR1 and CDR2: SGHRS, YFSETQ. The CDR3 DNA is TGCGCCAGCAGCGCCTACAGGGTGGGCTATGGCTACACCTTC. The encoded protein is CASSAYRVGYGYTF.

Notes on this clonotype: Possible read error: a much larger clone is one base away. The chain has TRBV5-1 and TRBJ2-3, with a tentative D call TRBD2 (5 bases). This CDR3 has 15 amino acids. Germline V gene lookup returns CDR1 SGHRS and CDR2 YFSETQ. Trimming left V 1 base short and J 5 bases short, with 14 bases between. The CDR3 DNA sequence: TGCGCCAGCAGCTTGACCGGCACCGGGGAAGATACGCAGTATTTT. This gives the protein CASSLTGTGEDTQYF.

The V call is TRBV7-6, the J call TRBJ1-4, with D perhaps matching TRBD1 (5 bases). CDR3 size: 16 residues. Trimming removed 0 bases at V and 8 bases at J, with 16 bases between. Germline values: CDR1 SGHVS, CDR2 FNYEAQ. The CDR3 DNA reads TGTGCCAGCAGCTTAGCGTTTCGGGGGTTAGGAGAAAAACTGTTTTTT. Protein: CASSLAFRGLGEKLFF.

This chain joins TRBV2 and TRBJ2-3, with 7 positions matching TRBD2. The CDR3 covers 16 residues. V trimming: 7 bases; J trimming: 2 bases; junction bases outside the gene matches: 12. Germline CDR1 is SNHLY and CDR2 is FYNNEI. The CDR3 coding sequence is TGTGCCAGCAAACCCCACCAGCGGGGTCTCACAGATACGCAGTATTTT. Encoded protein: CASKPHQRGLTDTQYF.

CDR3 protein: CASSEYRLSSYEQYF. As DNA, the CDR3 is TGTGCCAGCAGTGAATACAGGCTTAGCTCCTACGAGCAGTACTTC. The rearrangement links TRBV25-1 to TRBJ2-7; D is unresolved. The CDR3 covers 15 residues. Germline V gene sequence: CDR1 MGHDK, CDR2 SYGVNS. Trimming pared 0 bases from V and 0 bases from J, leaving 9 bases between.

The chain links TRBV9 to TRBJ2-6, with a tentative D call TRBD1 (5 bases). The CDR3 sequence is 19 residues long. CDR1 and CDR2 (germline): SGDLS, YYNGEE. V gave up 0 bases and J gave up 1 base, with 17 bases separating them. The CDR3 spells CASSVGIGVKFSGANVLTF. Written as DNA, the CDR3 is TGTGCCAGCAGCGTAGGTATAGGGGTTAAATTTTCTGGGGCCAACGTCCTGACTTTC.

This chain links TRBV9 with TRBJ2-4, with 9 bases identical to TRBD2. TRBJ2-7 matches the DNA end more closely, so the J call is doubtful. Looked up from germline, CDR1 is SGDLS and CDR2 is YYNGEE. The CDR3 has 16 amino acids. This chain's CDR3 is CASSVEPGLAYYEQYF. The CDR3 nucleotides are TGTGCCAGCAGCGTAGAGCCGGGACTAGCATACTACGAGCAGTACTTC.

This clonotype has a handful of counts. This sequence joins TRBV13 and TRBJ2-7; D unresolved. Trimming left V 3 bases short and J 0 bases short, with 9 bases between. The germline V gene encodes CDR1 PRHDT and CDR2 FYEKMQ (reference sequence). The CDR3 runs 14 residues. CDR3 bases: TGTGCCAGCAGCTTCCGACACGGCTCCTACGAGCAGTACTTC. This translates into CASSFRHGSYEQYF.

This clonotype was recorded a few times. V and J are TRBV9 and TRBJ2-3; the match to TRBD2 covers 8 bases. Germline V CDR1 and CDR2: SGDLS, YYNGEE. CDR3 length: 17 residues. After removal of 4 bases from V and 2 bases from J, the junction contained 12 bases not matched to a gene. The CDR3 here is CASSNTRGGEITDTQYF. The DNA of the CDR3 is TGTGCCAGCAGCAACACTCGGGGGGGGGAGATCACAGATACGCAGTATTTT.

Concerning this clonotype: One end of the junction is discordant with germline, which a read error may explain. This chain links TRBV5-1 with TRBJ1-1; tentative D call: TRBD1 (5 bases). The CDR3 consists of 17 residues. Germline V gives CDR1 SGHRS, CDR2 YFSETQ. The CDR3 nucleotides are TGCGCCAGCCGCTTCCGGCAGGGCTCCTTGTTGAACACTGAAGCTTTCTTT. Translation: CASRFRQGSLLNTEAFF.

V and J are TRBV12-3 or TRBV12-4 and TRBJ2-3; D is uncertain. The CDR3 covers 12 residues. V lost 6 bases and J 0 bases, leaving 4 bases between the germline ends. The CDR3 sequence: CASRRSTDTQYF. In nucleotides, the CDR3 is TGTGCCAGCAGGAGAAGCACAGATACGCAGTATTTT.

This clonotype was counted between two and nine times. The chain carries TRBV24-1 and TRBJ2-5; D remains ambiguous. Germline values: CDR1 KGHDR, CDR2 SFDVKD. The V end was cut by 4 bases, the J end by 7 bases, with 12 bases between. This CDR3 contains 13 residues. The CDR3 spells CATSETPRGTQYF. The DNA of the CDR3 is TGTGCCACCAGTGAAACTCCTCGCGGGACCCAGTACTTC.